This TCR beta chain comes out of a study of cytomegalovirus exposure and HLA in healthy donors (dated by TCRdb to 2015 to 2018). Looking at the study overall: An earlier analysis of some 600 of the donors reported about 260 Gb of sequence data and 117 million unique TCR beta sequences obtained from some 200 million T cells. Four to six DR-DQ haplotypes were handled as single units for association and clustering, since linkage in the cohort was strong. In a later analysis, previously published TCR beta repertoires from 550 to 700 donors were re-analyzed and high-resolution HLA genotyping was added so that TCR occurrence patterns could be studied. Class I and class II HLA loci were covered by the typing at four-digit resolution. Across 398 genotyped donors of the cohort, an average of roughly 250,000 unique TCR beta nucleotide sequences per donor were sequenced, and around 20% of those sequences were non-productive. The study profiled the T cell repertoires of 500 to 800 subjects by immunosequencing and related them to cytomegalovirus serostatus. Approximately 300 gigabases of sequencing data and approximately 92 million unique TCR sequences made up an early release that covered approximately 650 HLA-typed donors. High-throughput TCR immunosequencing, statistical association of individual TCRs with disease status, and machine learning were combined to predict cytomegalovirus infection status. In the later analysis, no new phenotypic data were used to find candidate immune exposures; instead, reliance was placed on TCR beta sequences and their occurrence across donors. A later genetic analysis used genome-wide SNP genotypes for 398 of the 666 donors, treating that subset as a discovery cohort. Along with the roughly 670-subject first cohort, a separate validation cohort of over a hundred different subjects was used. The study aimed to test whether cataloging public T cell receptors could reveal signatures of past pathogen exposure. Alongside the repertoire data, information on donor age, sex, ethnicity and CMV serostatus was compiled. Of the roughly 420 genotyped donors, approximately 81% were placed in the genetic ancestry cluster associated with self-reported Caucasian donors. To decide whether each TCR beta V gene segment behaved as functional or pseudogenic, an earlier analysis of some 540 of the donors relied on high-throughput TCR beta sequencing. Typing coverage varied by locus: 629-630 donors for A, B, C, DRB1 and DQB1; roughly 560 for DQA1; over 600 for DPA1; around 490 for DPB1. Every discovery cohort repertoire had been produced on one sequencing platform. What the work shows at the level of the full study, not this receptor alone: A later genetic analysis associated a missense DCLRE1C variant with V-gene and J-gene trimming of TCR beta chains, and an independent cohort replicated the association. Some IMGT-functional V segments, including TRBV6-2 and TRBV6-3, could not be distinguished by the 87-base-pair reads and were therefore excluded. The study gave a list of around 170 TCR beta chains associated with cytomegalovirus. Compared with the approximately 710-donor mean, donors in an Asian-associated ancestry cluster had fewer N-insertions in productive TCRs, according to a later genetic analysis. A group of highly shared sequence variants was considered likely to be a technical artifact of the sequencing pipeline. Over 15 rarely observed V segments, including chromosome 9 orphons, were excluded from the earlier analysis of a few hundred of the donors because counts were too low. In a later analysis, most CMV-associated TCR beta chains were found to appear HLA-restricted, with HLA associations seemingly driven largely by CMV exposure. A further reported finding was that TCR beta sequences accurately predicted the HLA-A and HLA-B alleles for most subjects in the first cohort. Correlated functional status among segregating V segments might reflect linkage disequilibrium, but an unknown experimental factor could not be ruled out. The classifier was reported to diagnose cytomegalovirus status with high specificity and sensitivity in both the original and validation cohorts. Across donors, most TCR sequences were observed very rarely, whereas some public TCRs were present in many individuals. An earlier analysis of several hundred of the donors showed that most TCR beta V segments appeared in productive rearrangements either about 87% or about 30% of the time, which broadly matched IMGT annotations. When HLA alleles, especially DR and DQ, strongly co-occurred, attributing TCR associations to individual alleles was difficult. Several of the top co-occurrence clusters appeared to be linked to parvovirus B19, influenza, CMV and Epstein-Barr virus, according to a later analysis. A later analysis associated roughly 17,000 TCR beta sequences with specific HLA alleles at a false discovery rate of 0.05. A later analysis found that HLA-associated TCR beta chains were more clonally expanded and had lower generation probabilities than equally common non-associated chains. According to a later analysis, TCR association rates differed among HLA loci, with DRB1 alleles showing the most associated TCRs and HLA-C alleles showing the fewest. It was suggested by the authors that the approach could potentially be generalized to other disease states and immunological phenotypes. Roughly uniform sequencing depth across donors was assumed in presence/absence analyses, although this assumption may not hold. This cohort had only TCR beta chains sequenced, and the lack of alpha or paired-chain data limited which features could be detected. Immune exposure information for the cohort was limited to CMV serostatus. Because HLA typing was unavailable for some donors at each locus, only the typed subset was used in association tests. In vitro tests confirmed that three of the cytomegalovirus-associated TCR beta chains recognize cytomegalovirus antigens.

The cohort comprised around 690 healthy bone marrow donors. At the time of sampling, every cohort member was nominally healthy, though immune exposures that went unrecorded were likely present. The donor was CMV seropositive and belonged to the group of over 250 seropositive cohort members. A peripheral blood sample was provided by each donor, and peripheral blood mononuclear cells were used for TCR beta sequencing. The Qiagen DNeasy Blood Extraction Kit was used to extract genomic DNA from the blood cell samples. Libraries were constructed by the immunoSEQ multiplex PCR assay. For the multiplex PCR, a mixture combining 60 forward primers for TCR Vbeta segments and 13 reverse primers for TCR Jbeta segments was used. Amplification of the CDR3 region of rearranged TCR beta genes was performed with a multiplex PCR assay on genomic DNA. On the Illumina HiSeq System, the amplified TCR beta libraries were sequenced as 87-base-pair reads. The original methods were these. A later analysis tallied around 87 million unique TCR beta chains across the roughly 610 repertoires, and around 9.9 million of those chains were shared by two or more donors. Raw reads were error-corrected and collapsed into unique sequences with a nearest-neighbor algorithm that merged closely related sequences to remove PCR and sequencing errors. Alignment of CDR3 sequences to IMGT reference sequences was used to assign V, D and J gene segments. Each retained sequence needed at least a six-nucleotide match to both a V gene segment and a J gene segment. A rearrangement was called productive if the CDR3 had no stop codons and remained in frame with V and J, and every other rearrangement was called non-productive. Following IMGT convention, CDR3 was defined as the stretch from the second conserved V-encoded cysteine to the conserved J-encoded phenylalanine. The earlier analysis of roughly 590 of the donors excluded any sequence lacking an unambiguous match to a single V gene segment. An earlier analysis of under 750 of the donors called V segments functional above 56.7% productive rearrangements and segregating when the between-donor standard deviation exceeded 5%. A statistical classification framework was built to diagnose cytomegalovirus status from the catalog of TCR beta chain sequences. In a later analysis, TCR nucleotide sequences were compared against IMGT/GENE-DB human TR gene sequences so that V and J genes could be assigned. In a later analysis, CDR3 sequences and most-parsimonious VDJ recombination scenarios were assigned using the TCRdist pipeline. In a later analysis, each TCR beta chain was defined by its CDR3 amino acid sequence together with its V-gene family, and reads without a unique V-gene family were excluded. A later analysis removed 600 or so highly shared, low-generation-probability nucleotide sequences to deal with suspected cross-contamination and a sequencing artifact. For each public chain, a later analysis derived a clonal expansion index from normalized ranks of inferred template counts within each repertoire. A later analysis computed generation probabilities with a VDJ recombination model fitted to out-of-frame rearrangements, and checked the results against IGoR. Hypergeometric tests were used in a later analysis to score TCR-TCR, TCR-HLA and TCR-CMV co-occurrence, with a repertoire-size bias correction applied to the TCR pairs. To estimate false discovery rates, a later analysis permuted the HLA or CMV assignments 20 times. In a later analysis, co-occurring TCRs were grouped using DBSCAN, with TCRdist sequence similarity added in when clustering inside HLA-allele-positive subsets. Co-occurrence clustering excluded repertoires with fewer than 30,000 or more than 120,000 public chains, plus five with anomalous nucleotide sharing. TCRdb's version of the immuneACCESS table is confined to in-frame rearrangements and falls short of the full clone set. An unresolved V gene accounts for under half of the shortfall where checked; the remainder is of unknown origin. That table is the source of V, J and clone size, and D and trimming were worked out from the DNA. The sample table lists approximately 40,000 clones, approximately 90% of them with a count of one. The top ten clones comprise 10% to 12% of the sample.

The germline V gene encodes CDR1 SGHNT and CDR2 YYREEE (reference sequence). V and J are truncated by 3 bases and 3 bases respectively, leaving an intervening sequence of 10 bases. From cysteine to phenylalanine, the CDR3 is 13 amino acids long. This entry keeps only the CDR3 DNA: 39 bases, framed from base 1. For this clone: Its antigen specificity is not known. The input lacks base qualities; no much larger clone sits a single base away.

The chain employs TRBV5-4 and TRBJ2-7; the D region possibly corresponds to TRBD1 (6 bases align). The specimen sequenced was PBMCs. The clonotype originates from a woman between 35 and 50 years old in good health and CMV-seropositive. The sequenced DNA is TGTGCCAGCAGCTCCGGACAGAACTACGAGCAGTACTTC. Its protein reads: CASSSGQNYEQYF.